A single T cell receptor beta chain is shown here with its context. What antigen it recognizes has not been identified. The record has no base qualities; no much larger clone is one base away. These data are taken from a study of cytomegalovirus exposure and HLA in healthy donors listed by TCRdb under 2017. Looking at the study overall: An earlier analysis of several hundred of the donors reported about 260 Gb of sequence data and roughly 120 million unique TCR beta sequences obtained from roughly 180 million T cells. An early release that covered roughly 600 HLA-typed donors contained around 300 gigabases of sequencing data and around 80 million unique TCR sequences. Among the roughly 430 genotyped donors, around 79% belonged to the genetic ancestry cluster associated with self-reported Caucasian donors. The study aimed to test whether cataloging public T cell receptors could reveal signatures of past pathogen exposure. The study profiled the T cell repertoires of hundreds of subjects by immunosequencing and related them to cytomegalovirus serostatus. Along with the approximately 700-subject first cohort, a separate validation cohort of over 90 different subjects was used. To predict cytomegalovirus infection status, the study combined high-throughput TCR immunosequencing, statistical association of individual TCRs with disease status, and machine learning. A later analysis re-analyzed previously published TCR beta repertoires from 660 or so donors and added high-resolution HLA genotyping to study TCR occurrence patterns. The later analysis used no new phenotypic data to find candidate immune exposures, relying instead on TCR beta sequences and their occurrence across donors. In an earlier analysis of about 590 of the donors, high-throughput TCR beta sequencing was used to judge whether each TCR beta V gene segment behaved as functional or pseudogenic. Alongside the repertoire data, information on donor age, sex, ethnicity and CMV serostatus was compiled. A later genetic analysis took genome-wide SNP genotypes for about 55% of the 666 donors and used that subset as a discovery cohort. Every discovery cohort repertoire had been produced on one sequencing platform. HLA typing included class I and class II loci at four-digit resolution. Typing coverage differed by locus: A, B, C, DRB1 and DQB1 were typed in roughly 620-640 donors, DQA1 in 522, DPA1 in over 600, and DPB1 in 400 to 490. A few DR-DQ haplotypes were handled as single units for association and clustering because linkage in the cohort was strong. Among almost 400 genotyped donors of the cohort, an average of around 240,000 unique TCR beta nucleotide sequences were sequenced per donor, roughly 20% of them non-productive.

In total, 666 healthy bone marrow donors made up the cohort. At the time of sampling, all cohort members were nominally healthy, though unrecorded immune exposures were likely present. The donor tested CMV seropositive, placing the donor among the 289 seropositive members of the cohort. A peripheral blood sample was collected from each donor, and TCR beta sequencing was performed on peripheral blood mononuclear cells. Genomic DNA was extracted from the blood cell samples with the Qiagen DNeasy Blood Extraction Kit. The germline V gene yields KGHSH for CDR1 and LQKENI for CDR2. The CDR3 numbers 15 residues from cysteine through phenylalanine. Just the 45-base CDR3 DNA is kept, in frame starting at base 1. V ends up 1 base short and J 7 bases short, with an unmatched junction base count of 9. The study at large found these results: In an earlier analysis of 587 of the donors, most TCR beta V segments appeared in productive rearrangements about 90% or about 30% of the time, broadly matching IMGT annotations. A later genetic analysis associated a missense DCLRE1C variant with V-gene and J-gene trimming of TCR beta chains, and an independent cohort replicated the association. In a later analysis, the rate of TCR association differed among HLA loci, with DRB1 alleles having the most associated TCRs and HLA-C alleles having the fewest. The sequencing pipeline was judged likely to have produced a cluster of highly shared sequence variants as a technical artifact. In vitro tests confirmed that a few of the cytomegalovirus-associated TCR beta chains recognize cytomegalovirus antigens. Presence/absence analyses assumed roughly uniform sequencing depth across donors, an assumption that may not hold. Linkage disequilibrium might explain the correlated functional status among segregating V segments, but an unknown experimental factor could not be excluded. The study listed 150 to 200 TCR beta chains as associated with cytomegalovirus. When HLA alleles, especially DR and DQ, strongly co-occurred, attributing TCR associations to individual alleles was difficult. Specific HLA alleles were associated with 15,000 to 20,000 TCR beta sequences at a false discovery rate of 0.05 in a later analysis. The 87-base-pair reads could not distinguish some IMGT-functional V segments, including TRBV6-2 and TRBV6-3, so those segments were excluded. In this cohort, only TCR beta chains were sequenced, and detectable features were limited by the absence of alpha or paired-chain data. Fewer than 20 rarely observed V segments, including chromosome 9 orphons, were excluded from the earlier analysis of approximately 500 of the donors because counts were too low. The authors suggested that the approach could potentially be extended to other disease states and immunological phenotypes. According to a later analysis, most CMV-associated TCR beta chains appeared to be HLA-restricted, and the HLA associations seemed to be driven largely by CMV exposure. Because some donors lacked HLA typing at each locus, the association tests relied only on the typed subset. According to a later analysis, parvovirus B19, influenza, CMV and Epstein-Barr virus appeared linked to several top co-occurrence clusters. Cytomegalovirus status was reported to be diagnosed by the classifier with high specificity and sensitivity in both the original and validation cohorts. Compared with the roughly 670-donor mean, donors in an Asian-associated ancestry cluster had fewer N-insertions in productive TCRs, according to a later genetic analysis. The only immune exposure information available for the cohort was CMV serostatus. A further reported finding was that TCR beta sequences accurately predicted the HLA-A and HLA-B alleles for most subjects in the first cohort. While some public TCRs were present in many individuals, most TCR sequences turned up only very rarely across donors. In a later analysis, HLA-associated TCR beta chains showed more clonal expansion and lower generation probabilities than non-associated chains that were equally common.

Receptor amplification or capture employed the immunoSEQ multiplex PCR assay. For the multiplex PCR, a mixture combining 60 forward primers for TCR Vbeta segments and 13 reverse primers for TCR Jbeta segments was used. The CDR3 region of rearranged TCR beta genes was amplified from genomic DNA by a multiplex PCR assay. The amplified TCR beta libraries were sequenced on the Illumina HiSeq System as 87-base-pair reads. On the study's bioinformatics: In a later analysis, tens of millions of unique TCR beta chains were counted across the 500 to 850 repertoires, and roughly 9.9 million of these chains were shared by at least two donors. Raw reads were error-corrected and collapsed into unique sequences with a nearest-neighbor algorithm that merged closely related sequences to remove PCR and sequencing errors. Alignment of CDR3 sequences to IMGT reference sequences was used to assign V, D and J gene segments. For a sequence to be retained, at least a six-nucleotide match to both a V gene segment and a J gene segment was required. A rearrangement counted as productive if the CDR3 had no stop codons and remained in frame with V and J, and every other rearrangement counted as non-productive. Following IMGT convention, CDR3 was defined as the stretch from the second conserved V-encoded cysteine to the conserved J-encoded phenylalanine. In an earlier analysis of roughly 610 of the donors, sequences lacking an unambiguous match to a single V gene segment were excluded. In an earlier analysis of approximately 610 of the donors, V segments were called functional above 56.7% productive rearrangements and were called segregating when the between-donor standard deviation exceeded 5%. A statistical classification framework was developed to diagnose cytomegalovirus status using the catalog of TCR beta chain sequences. In a later analysis, V and J genes were assigned by comparing TCR nucleotide sequences against IMGT/GENE-DB human TR gene sequences. In a later analysis, CDR3 sequences and most-parsimonious VDJ recombination scenarios were assigned using the TCRdist pipeline. A later analysis defined each TCR beta chain by its CDR3 amino acid sequence plus V-gene family, and excluded reads lacking a unique V-gene family. To address suspected cross-contamination and a sequencing artifact, a later analysis removed approximately 600 highly shared, low-generation-probability nucleotide sequences. In a later analysis, a clonal expansion index was calculated for each public chain from normalized within-repertoire ranks of inferred template counts. A later analysis computed generation probabilities with a VDJ recombination model fitted to out-of-frame rearrangements, and checked the results against IGoR. A later analysis scored TCR-TCR, TCR-HLA and TCR-CMV co-occurrence with hypergeometric tests, applying a repertoire-size bias correction to TCR pairs. False discovery rates were estimated in a later analysis by permuting HLA or CMV assignments 20 times. In a later analysis, co-occurring TCRs were grouped using DBSCAN, and TCRdist sequence similarity was added for clustering within HLA-allele-positive subsets. Co-occurrence clustering excluded repertoires with fewer than 30,000 or more than 120,000 public chains, plus five with anomalous nucleotide sharing. Sourced from immuneACCESS, this table was stored by TCRdb with only in-frame sequences that have V and J called. A share of the clones is absent; for the studies checked, an unresolved V gene accounts for under half, and the remainder has no known explanation. From that table come the V and J calls and clone size; the DNA was used to work out D and trimming. This sample is represented by approximately 180,000 clones; 84% of them were singletons. The leading ten clones occupy 4.8% of the sample.

The sequenced sample was PBMCs. The rearranged chain carries TRBV18 and TRBJ1-1; 7 junctional bases match TRBD1. The receptor's source is a girl aged 5-17 years in good health and CMV-seropositive. The sequenced DNA is TGTGCCAGCTCACCACACAAAGGGACAGTGAATGAAGCTTTCTTT. This gives the protein CASSPHKGTVNEAFF.